Following are 16 T cell receptor beta chains from one sample sequenced in a study of cytomegalovirus exposure and HLA in healthy donors. PCR amplification relied on 60 Vbeta primers (plus 13 Jbeta primers). Method: immunoSEQ multiplex PCR; TCRdb's copy keeps in-frame clones and lacks some. The sample has some 120,000 clones; roughly 70% are singletons. The sequenced material came from PBMCs. The receptor source for this set is a man under 40 in good health and CMV-seronegative.

The CDR3 bases are TGCAGCTCCCGAGGACCAGCGGCGTACTCCTACAATGAGCAGTTCTTC. Protein product: CSSRGPAAYSYNEQFF. The chain couples TRBV29-1 to TRBJ2-1; tentatively, D is TRBD2 (5 bases). V gave up 8 bases and J gave up 0 bases, with 20 bases separating them. Germline CDR1 SQVTM, CDR2 ANQGSEA. The CDR3 sequence is 16 residues long.

The V and J genes are TRBV5-6 and TRBJ1-6; tentatively, D is TRBD1 (6 bases). This CDR3 is 14 amino acids long. Germline V CDR1 and CDR2: SGHDT, YYEEEE. V dropped 2 bases and J dropped 11 bases, with 14 bases sitting between them. CDR3 sequence reads: CASSFGQFRAPLHF. The CDR3 bases are TGTGCCAGCAGCTTTGGACAGTTTAGAGCACCCCTCCACTTT.

The chain uses TRBV13 and TRBJ1-1, with 7 positions matching TRBD1. J gave up 8 bases and V 7 bases, and 7 bases lay outside the gene matches. The length of the CDR3 is 12 residues. From germline, CDR1 is PRHDT and CDR2 FYEKMQ (reference sequence). CDR3 in DNA: TGTGCCAGCACCGGGACAGCCCCCGAAGCTTTCTTT. Amino acid sequence: CASTGTAPEAFF.

V is TRBV4-1 and J is TRBJ1-1, with D possibly TRBD1 on 5 matching bases. The CDR3 totals 17 residues. The germline CDR1 and CDR2 sequences are MGHRA and YSYEKL. Trimming took off 1 base at V and 0 bases at J, with 15 bases between the two ends. CDR3 in DNA: TGCGCCAGCAGCCAAGCCCCGCCAGGGTATTTGAACACTGAAGCTTTCTTT. Its protein is CASSQAPPGYLNTEAFF.

The rearrangement uses TRBV15 and TRBJ1-5; 7 bases fit TRBD1. V lost 5 bases and J lost 3; bases outside the gene matches: 7. In germline, CDR1 is LNHNV, CDR2 YYDKDF (reference sequence). The CDR3 is 15 residues long. CDR3 protein: CATSRGQLFNQPQHF. CDR3 coding DNA: TGTGCCACCAGCCGGGGACAGCTTTTCAATCAGCCCCAGCATTTT.

The V and J genes are TRBV27 and TRBJ1-1; TRBD1 might be the D (6 bases). Germline CDR1 MNHEY, CDR2 SMNVEV (reference sequence). CDR3 length equals 14 residues. The V end lost 2 bases, the J end lost 3 bases, and 10 bases lay between the germline ends. The CDR3: CASSLTGLDTEAFF. The CDR3 DNA reads as TGTGCCAGCAGTTTAACAGGGTTGGACACTGAAGCTTTCTTT.

The chain uses TRBV4-3 and TRBJ2-5; 11 bases are shared with TRBD2. With V trimmed by 1 base and J by 11 bases, 12 bases remained unmatched. This CDR3 spans 16 amino acids. Germline V gives CDR1 LGHNA, CDR2 YSLEER. CDR3 nucleotides: TGCGCCAGCAGCCAAGGAACTCTAGCGGGGGGTTTGAGGCAGTACTTC. This sequence encodes CASSQGTLAGGLRQYF.

The rearrangement links TRBV29-1 to TRBJ1-3; D is unresolved. This CDR3 region has 12 residues. Germline V lookup: CDR1 SQVTM, CDR2 ANQGSEA. V was trimmed by 6 bases and J by 1 base, leaving 7 bases between them. Here the CDR3 DNA reads TGCAGCGTGTCACAGTCTGGAAACACCATATATTTT. This gives the protein CSVSQSGNTIYF. Full variable domain (missing parts from reference TRBV29-1 and TRBJ1-3): SAVISQKPSRDICQRGTSLTIQCQVDSQVTMMFWYRQQPGQSLTLIATANQGSEATYESGFVIDKFPISRPNLTFSTLTVSNMSPEDSSIYLCSVSQSGNTIYFGEGSWLTVV.

The V and J genes are TRBV28 and TRBJ2-6; D is ambiguous. CDR3 length equals 14 residues. CDR1 is MDHEN and CDR2 is SYDVKM in the germline V gene. The V end was cut by 2 bases, the J end by 5 bases, with 7 bases between. This chain's CDR3 is CASSLGQWANVLTF. CDR3 coding DNA: TGTGCCAGCAGTTTAGGGCAGTGGGCCAACGTCCTGACTTTC.

CDR3 coding DNA: TGCGCCAGCCAGGGGGGAGGACAAGAGACCCAGTACTTC. This translates into CASQGGGQETQYF. This chain links TRBV5-1 with TRBJ2-5, with a tentative D call TRBD1 (7 bases). This CDR3 has 13 residues. Germline lookup yields CDR1 SGHRS and CDR2 YFSETQ. The V end was cut by 7 bases, the J end by 2 bases, with 12 bases between.

The V and J genes are TRBV19 and TRBJ1-6; 9 nucleotides agree with TRBD1. Per the germline V gene, CDR1 is LNHDA and CDR2 is SQIVND (reference sequence). The CDR3 spans 14 residues. With V trimmed by 5 bases and J by 10 bases, 6 bases remained unmatched. The CDR3 DNA follows: TGTGCCAGTAGTTGGGACAGGGTAAACTCACCCCTCCACTTT. This gives the protein CASSWDRVNSPLHF.

The chain joins TRBV6-5 to TRBJ1-2; D might be TRBD1 (6 bases). Germline CDR1 MNHEY, CDR2 SVGAGI. The V end was cut by 2 bases, the J end by 1 base, with 14 bases between. This CDR3 has 16 amino acids. The CDR3 DNA follows: TGTGCCAGCAGTTACACCTCGACAGGCGTTAACTATGGCTACACCTTC. Protein sequence: CASSYTSTGVNYGYTF.

The CDR3 DNA follows: TGTGCCAGTAGACAGGGGTACACTGAAGCTTTCTTT. Amino acids: CASRQGYTEAFF. V and J are TRBV19 and TRBJ1-1, with TRBD1 matching over 7 bases. The CDR3 is 12 residues long. Germline CDR1 LNHDA, CDR2 SQIVND (reference sequence). Trimming cost V 6 bases and J 3 bases; bases outside gene matches: 1.

This clone appeared a single time. The junction departs from germline at one end; a sequencing error may be responsible. This sequence joins TRBV27 and TRBJ1-5, with TRBD1 as a possible D gene (5 bases). Germline-derived CDR1 and CDR2 are MNHEY and SMNVEV (reference sequence). The CDR3 contains 15 residues. The CDR3 region has the DNA TGTGCCAGCAGTTTATCGCAGGGTCCCGGTCAGCTCCAGCATTTT. Residues: CASSLSQGPGQLQHF.

The rearrangement links TRBV7-8 to TRBJ1-5; 9 bases fit TRBD1. This CDR3 is built from 16 residues. Per the germline V gene, CDR1 is SGHVS and CDR2 is FQNEAQ. The V gene end was trimmed by 5 bases and the J gene end by 4 bases; junction bases not matched to a gene: 9. This CDR3 reads CASSLITGTGNQPQHF. Written as DNA, the CDR3 is TGTGCCAGCAGCCTAATAACCGGGACAGGGAATCAGCCCCAGCATTTT.

The chain carries TRBV10-3 and TRBJ2-5; D is undetermined. This CDR3 comprises 13 residues. The germline CDR1 and CDR2 sequences are ENHRY and SYGVKD. V dropped 6 bases and J dropped 5 bases, with 13 bases sitting between them. The CDR3, as DNA: TGTGCCATCAGGTCAAGTCCCAGGGAGACCCAGTACTTC. Protein sequence: CAIRSSPRETQYF.